This T cell receptor beta chain comes out of a study of T cell responses to AZD1222 COVID-19 vaccine. Germline loops: CDR1 LGHDT, CDR2 YNNKEL (reference sequence). The CDR3 runs 16 residues. With 0 bases clipped from V and 11 bases from J, the junction kept 13 bases outside the gene matches. This clone appeared a few times. The method was immunoSEQ multiplex PCR; TCRdb's version includes in-frame clones alone and lacks a portion of them. The sample has approximately 190,000 clones, 80% to 90% seen once. The source material was peripheral blood, sampled on day 0 of MenACWY control vaccination. V usage is TRBV3-1 (or the pseudogene TRBV3-2) and J usage is TRBJ1-1, with TRBD1 matching 9 bases. This receptor was obtained from an adult in good health. CDR3 DNA sequence: TGTGCCAGCAGCCAAGAAGAGCGGGACAGGGTAATCGCGGCTTTCTTT. Translated: CASSQEERDRVIAAFF.